This TCR beta chain was sequenced in a study of brain T cells in children with intractable seizures. Concerning this clone: Its target is unknown.

Study-level findings and limits: Only CDR3 sequence similarity suggested viral specificity, without known HCMV serostatus. Absence of clones before surgery may stem from lower sequencing depth.

Only cases whose brain tissue showed the highest T cell transcript signatures were sequenced. Patients received at least one anti-epileptic drug before surgery. Profiled with immunoSEQ multiplex PCR; TCRdb holds only in-frame clones, not every one. The table includes roughly 110,000 clones, 94% detected once. The material sequenced was peripheral blood, taken at surgery. The source is a boy younger than two with hemimegalencephaly and intractable seizures.

The CDR3 spells CSASEGRSGEQFF. CDR3 coding DNA: TGCAGTGCTAGTGAGGGACGAAGCGGTGAGCAGTTCTTC. V and J are TRBV20-1 and TRBJ2-1; D could derive from TRBD1 or TRBD2 (5 bases each). The CDR3 extends over 13 amino acids. Germline lookup yields CDR1 DFQATT and CDR2 SNEGSKA (reference sequence). The V gene lost 3 bases and the J gene lost 9 bases, with 15 bases spanning the gap.